This is a list of T cell receptor beta chains from one sample in a study of T cell changes during pregnancy in multiple sclerosis. The method was immunoSEQ multiplex PCR; TCRdb's version includes in-frame clones alone and lacks a portion of them. The sample lists about 36,000 clones, roughly 93% occurring once. The sample in question was CD4+ T cells from peripheral blood mononuclear cells, obtained in the first trimester of pregnancy. The source is a female donor with multiple sclerosis, enrolled in a pregnancy study. CDR3s include the opening cysteine and the closing phenylalanine or tryptophan. Each record gives: V gene, CDR3 protein.

TRBV7-3,CASRRLAGPRETQYF
TRBV7-3,CASSLIRDTEAFF
TRBV7-3,CASSLTSFGGELFF
TRBV11-1,CASSFTSGYEQYF
TRBV27,CASSREGRGNTIYF
TRBV28,CASRPDLSSYNEQFF
TRBV28,CASSLWGGLVPGELFF
TRBV4-2,CASTSYGTGGADGSPLHF
TRBV4-2,CASSQEKTGDYGYTF
TRBV18,CASSRDKGYEQYF
TRBV7-8,CASSLEDRGFGEKLFF
TRBV18,CASSFGPYEQYF
TRBV28,CASSFGQGAYYNQPQHF
TRBV11-2,CASSPGQSNEKLFF
TRBV5-1,CASSLDGQGATEAFF
TRBV6-1,CASSEEEGPWNGYTF
TRBV7-9,CASSGTALNQPQHF
TRBV18,CASSPFGNSYEQYF
TRBV19,CASSPNLAGYYEQYF
TRBV25-1,CASSEWSSGYTF
TRBV9,CASSVSPDGEQFF
TRBV27,CASSPRGGRVYNEQFF
TRBV2,CASSERHSLNEKLFF
TRBV11-2,CASSLGDRENQPQHF
TRBV5-6,CASSLTTRDTYGYTF
TRBV5-6,CASSSGTSGWIGSYEQYF
TRBV18,CASSPAGGSYNEQFF
TRBV27,CASSLRPTGFNSPLHF
TRBV7-6,CASSPNRDYGYTF
TRBV6-5,CASSYSRDTEAFF
TRBV5-1,CASSSRGLAGVDEQFF
TRBV6-1,CAIAPSGQGVNGYTF
TRBV6-6,CASSYSRGHTGELFF
TRBV4-2,CASSQVSGDAGNTIYF
TRBV9,CASSDGRGWVRPQHF
TRBV5-5,CASSPGTSNQPQHF